This is a list of T cell receptor beta chains from one sample in a study of post-analysis software for immune sequencing data. In TCRdb, the PCR reads were re-called with MiXCR into one record per CDR3 protein. The sample has roughly 870,000 distinct CDR3 sequences; around 53% are singletons. The sequencing sample was made of blood. All receptors derive from a girl aged 5-17 years with multiple sclerosis. Both conserved end residues are part of each CDR3. D genes are given only for firm matches. Clone size is not always given. Where it is, it says once, few, many or a class for expanded clones.

TGCGCCAGCAGCTGGACGGACAGGGGCACCTACAATGAGCAGTTCTTC,CASSWTDRGTYNEQFF,.,TRBJ2-1,TRBD1,TRBV5-1
TGCAGTGCTAAACCCTTGGCGGGAGGGCCATCGGGTCAGTACTTC,CSAKPLAGGPSGQYF,.,TRBJ2-5,TRBD2,TRBV20-1
TGTGCCAGCAGCTTGAGGGGGCCGACGGATCAGCCCCAGCATTTT,CASSLRGPTDQPQHF,.,TRBJ1-5,TRBD1,TRBV5-5
TGTGCCAGTAGAAACGACCCGGACAGCCACAATCAGCCCCAGCATTTT,CASRNDPDSHNQPQHF,.,TRBJ1-5,.,TRBV5-5
TGCAGTGCTAGAGTGGGGCCGGGACTAGCGGTCCAAGAGACCCAGTACTTC,CSARVGPGLAVQETQYF,.,TRBJ2-5,TRBD2,TRBV20-1
TGCGCCAGCAGCTTGGGCCAGGGGCCGAACACTGAAGCTTTCTTT,CASSLGQGPNTEAFF,.,TRBJ1-1,.,TRBV5-1
TGTGCCAGCAGCCACGGACTAGCGGGAGGTATCTACGAGCAGTACTTC,CASSHGLAGGIYEQYF,.,TRBJ2-7,TRBD2,TRBV12-3/TRBV12-4
TGCAGCGTTTCACTGACAGGGAGCACTAATGAAAAACGGTTTTTT,CSVSLTGSTNEKRFF,.,TRBJ1-4,TRBD1,TRBV29-1
TGTGCTAGTGGTTTGGTAGGTGGGCAGTACTTC,CASGLVGGQYF,.,TRBJ2-5,.,TRBV12-5
TGCGCCAGCAGCCTACTAACGGGACAGGGGGCTAGTGGCTACACCTTC,CASSLLTGQGASGYTF,once,TRBJ1-2,TRBD1,TRBV5-1
TGTGCCAGCACAGCGATCTGGGGAGCCGATCAAGAGACCCAGTACTTC,CASTAIWGADQETQYF,.,TRBJ2-5,.,TRBV12-3/TRBV12-4
TGCAGCGTCAAACTAGCTCTCACAGATACGCAGTATTTT,CSVKLALTDTQYF,.,TRBJ2-3,.,TRBV29-1
TGCAGTGCTACCGGAGGACAGGGGGTGACTGAAGCTTTCTTT,CSATGGQGVTEAFF,.,TRBJ1-1,TRBD1,TRBV20-1
TGCAGTGCTAGGCGGCTAGCGGGGGGCACAGATACGCAGTATTTT,CSARRLAGGTDTQYF,few,TRBJ2-3,TRBD2,TRBV20-1
TGTGCCAGCAGCTTAACGACGGGGACCGGCGAGCAGTACTTC,CASSLTTGTGEQYF,.,TRBJ2-7,.,TRBV7-3
TGTGCCACCAGCGTCTCCACGCACACTGAAGCTTTCTTT,CATSVSTHTEAFF,.,TRBJ1-1,.,TRBV15
TGCGCCAGCAGCAATGGGGACAGGTTCTATGGCTACACCTTC,CASSNGDRFYGYTF,few,TRBJ1-2,TRBD1,TRBV5-1
TGCAGTGCCCACAGTCGGCGGGATAGGCTCTACAATGAGCAGTTCTTC,CSAHSRRDRLYNEQFF,.,TRBJ2-1,.,TRBV20-1
TGTGCCAGCAGCCAAGGACAGGGGGCTGGTGCTCAGTACTTC,CASSQGQGAGAQYF,.,TRBJ2-4,TRBD1,TRBV3-1
TGTGCCAGCAGTGATAGCAGATTTAATGAAAAACTGTTTTTT,CASSDSRFNEKLFF,few,TRBJ1-4,.,TRBV2
TGTGCCAGCAGCCAACACATAGTGGGACAGGGCCGCTACGAGCAGTACTTC,CASSQHIVGQGRYEQYF,few,TRBJ2-7,TRBD1,TRBV14
TGTGCCAGCAGCTGGACCCACTCTGGGGCCAGCGTCCTGACTTTC,CASSWTHSGASVLTF,.,TRBJ2-6,.,TRBV12-3/TRBV12-4
TGTGCCAGCAGCTCCGGGACTAGTTCTACCGAGCAGTTCTTC,CASSSGTSSTEQFF,few,TRBJ2-1,TRBD2,TRBV6-6
TGCGCCAGCAGCACCGACAGGGTCGTTTCACCCCTCCACTTT,CASSTDRVVSPLHF,.,TRBJ1-6,TRBD1,TRBV5-1
TGTGCCAGCAGCTTAGAAGTTTTGGTGGGGCAGACCTACGAGCAGTACTTC,CASSLEVLVGQTYEQYF,.,TRBJ2-7,.,TRBV7-8
TGTGCTAGTGGTTTGTCTCCCTTGGGTAGCGACATCTACAATGAGCAGTTCTTC,CASGLSPLGSDIYNEQFF,few,TRBJ2-1,.,TRBV12-5
TGCAGCGTACAAGGACAGGGAAGCGTCCTGACTTTC,CSVQGQGSVLTF,.,TRBJ2-6,TRBD1,TRBV29-1
TGCAGCGGGACGGACGCGGGCGAGCAGTACTTC,CSGTDAGEQYF,.,TRBJ2-7,.,TRBV29-1
TGTGCCAGCAGCTTAAGAGGGACAGGGCCCTACGAGCAGTACTTC,CASSLRGTGPYEQYF,few,TRBJ2-7,TRBD1,TRBV7-9
TGTGCCAGCAGCCCCGGGGACAGTTATGGCTACACCTTC,CASSPGDSYGYTF,.,TRBJ1-2,TRBD1,TRBV9
TGCGCCAGCACCAACGACGGACACTGCGAGCAGTACTTC,CASTNDGHCEQYF,.,TRBJ2-7,.,TRBV10-2
TGTGCCAGCAGCTTAAGGGACAGGGGGCAGACAGATACGCAGTATTTT,CASSLRDRGQTDTQYF,.,TRBJ2-3,TRBD1,TRBV7-6
TGTGCCAGCAGCTTAGGGTCCGGGAAGGGCCAGAATGAGCAGTTCTTC,CASSLGSGKGQNEQFF,.,TRBJ2-1,.,TRBV7-3
TGTGCCAGCGGGCTCCAGACAAACACTGAAGCTTTCTTT,CASGLQTNTEAFF,.,TRBJ1-1,.,TRBV7-2
TGTGCCATTGGGCAGCTCTTCTCTGGGGCCAACGTCCTGACTTTC,CAIGQLFSGANVLTF,few,TRBJ2-6,.,TRBV10-3
TGTGCCAGCAGTGAGGAGGGCATGAGTACGATAAACATTCAGTACTTC,CASSEEGMSTINIQYF,.,TRBJ2-4,.,TRBV2
TGTGCCAGCAGCTTGACAGGGGACGAGCAGTACTTC,CASSLTGDEQYF,.,TRBJ2-7,TRBD1,TRBV5-1
TGCAGCGGTGTGAGGTACACCCGAACTTCCTACGAGCAGTACTTC,CSGVRYTRTSYEQYF,few,TRBJ2-7,.,TRBV29-1
TGTGCCAGCAGCTTTCTTAGCGGGGGTGGGAGTTACGAGCAGTACTTC,CASSFLSGGGSYEQYF,few,TRBJ2-7,TRBD2,TRBV7-2
TGTGCCAGCAGTTTGTACTACCCTACAGATACGCAGTATTTT,CASSLYYPTDTQYF,few,TRBJ2-3,.,TRBV27
TGCAGCGTTGGAGGGATCACAGATACGCAGTATTTT,CSVGGITDTQYF,.,TRBJ2-3,.,TRBV29-1
TGTGCCAGCAGCTTCCTTCAGGGGGCTTCCTACGAGCAGTACTTC,CASSFLQGASYEQYF,.,TRBJ2-7,TRBD1,TRBV7-8
TGTGCCAGCAGCTTGCAGTCGGCAGATACGCAGTATTTT,CASSLQSADTQYF,.,TRBJ2-3,.,TRBV6-6
TGCGCCAGCAGCTTGGGTCCGGCGGGATTCACAGATACGCAGTATTTT,CASSLGPAGFTDTQYF,.,TRBJ2-3,.,TRBV5-1
TGTGCCAGCAGCTTATCCAGGGGGCTTTTTAGGTATGAGCAGTTCTTC,CASSLSRGLFRYEQFF,.,TRBJ2-1,TRBD1,TRBV7-9
TGTGCCAGCAGTGTCGGTTTAGCCAATGAGCAGTTCTTC,CASSVGLANEQFF,.,TRBJ2-1,.,TRBV25-1
TGTGCCAGCAGCTTACTCCTAGCGGGACCCTACAATGAGCAGTTCTTC,CASSLLLAGPYNEQFF,.,TRBJ2-1,TRBD2,TRBV7-9
TGCAGCGTCCACCGGGACAGTCCCACAGATACACAGTATTTT,CSVHRDSPTDTQYF,.,TRBJ2-3,TRBD1,TRBV29-1
TGCAGTGCACATTACGGGACAAACTCTTACGAGCAGTACTTC,CSAHYGTNSYEQYF,once,TRBJ2-7,.,TRBV20-1
TGTGCCAGCAGTCCAAGGGACACCCGCGGGTCGGGCTACGAGCAGTACTTC,CASSPRDTRGSGYEQYF,.,TRBJ2-7,.,TRBV12-3/TRBV12-4
TGTGCCACCAGTCGGACTTGCAATCAGCCCCAGCATTTT,CATSRTCNQPQHF,.,TRBJ1-5,.,TRBV15